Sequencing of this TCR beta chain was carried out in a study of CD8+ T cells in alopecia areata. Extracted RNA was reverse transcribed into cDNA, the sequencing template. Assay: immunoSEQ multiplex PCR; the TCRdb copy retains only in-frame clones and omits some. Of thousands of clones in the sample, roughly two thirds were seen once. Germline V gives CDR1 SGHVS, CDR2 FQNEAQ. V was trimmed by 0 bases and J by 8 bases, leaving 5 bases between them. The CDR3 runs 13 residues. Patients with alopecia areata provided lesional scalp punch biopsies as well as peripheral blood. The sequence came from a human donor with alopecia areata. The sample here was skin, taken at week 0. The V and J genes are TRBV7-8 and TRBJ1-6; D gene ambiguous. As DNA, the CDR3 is TGTGCCAGCAGCTTAGCAACGGATTCACCCCTCCACTTT. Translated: CASSLATDSPLHF. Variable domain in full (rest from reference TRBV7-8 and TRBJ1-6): GAGVSQSPRYKVAKRGQDVALRCDPISGHVSLFWYQQALGQGPEFLTYFQNEAQLDKSGLPSDRFFAERPEGSVSTLKIQRTQQEDSAVYLCASSLATDSPLHFGNGTRLTVT.